There are a few counts of the clone carrying this T cell receptor beta chain. This CDR3 comprises 14 residues. CDR1 is KGHSH and CDR2 is LQKENI in the germline V gene. Trimming took off 0 bases at V and 3 bases at J, with 9 bases between the two ends. Specified time point: patch test 3, about 24 weeks after DPC sensitization. Described treatment: therapeutic diphenylcyclopropenone sensitization with weekly scalp DPC. TCRdb re-analysed the RACE reads in MiXCR, keeping a single row per CDR3 protein. The sample carries just over 70,000 distinct CDR3 sequences, approximately 12% recorded once. The data were taken from a study of human T cells and chemical hapten exposure.

The receptor was derived from a woman aged 45-65 years with alopecia areata. Some clones in this sample may be carry-over from other donors' samples. This specimen consisted of whole blood, obtained in connection with sensitization to the hapten diphenylcyclopropenone (DPC). The chain combines TRBV18 with TRBJ2-7; D gene unclear. The CDR3: CASSPPNSGYEQYF. Here the CDR3 DNA reads TGTGCCAGCTCACCACCGAACAGTGGCTACGAGCAGTACTTC.